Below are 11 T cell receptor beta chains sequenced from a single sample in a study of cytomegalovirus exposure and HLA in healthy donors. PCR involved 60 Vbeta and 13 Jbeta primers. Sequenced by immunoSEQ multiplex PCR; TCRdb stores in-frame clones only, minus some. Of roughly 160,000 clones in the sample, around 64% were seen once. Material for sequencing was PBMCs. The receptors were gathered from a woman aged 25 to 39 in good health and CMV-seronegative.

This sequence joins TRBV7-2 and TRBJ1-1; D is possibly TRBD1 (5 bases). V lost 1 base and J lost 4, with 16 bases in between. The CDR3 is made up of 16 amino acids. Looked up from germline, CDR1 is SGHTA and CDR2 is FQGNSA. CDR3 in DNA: TGTGCCAGCAGCTTAGGATTAGGGGCCTGGGGCACTGAAGCTTTCTTT. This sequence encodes CASSLGLGAWGTEAFF.

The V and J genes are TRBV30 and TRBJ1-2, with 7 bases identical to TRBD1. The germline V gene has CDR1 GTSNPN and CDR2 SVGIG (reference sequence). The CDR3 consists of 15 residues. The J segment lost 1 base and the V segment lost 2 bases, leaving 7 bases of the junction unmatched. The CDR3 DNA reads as TGTGCCTGGAGTAACCGGGACAGATATAACTATGGCTACACCTTC. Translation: CAWSNRDRYNYGYTF. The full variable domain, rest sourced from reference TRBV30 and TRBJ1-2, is SQTIHQWPATLVQPVGSPLSLECTVEGTSNPNLYWYRQAAGRGLQLLFYSVGIGQISSEVPQNLSASRPQDRQFILSSKKLLLSDSGFYLCAWSNRDRYNYGYTFGSGTRLTVV.

CDR3 sequence (DNA): TGTGCCAGCAGCCAGGCGGGGGCCGGTGCCACAGATACGCAGTATTTT. Translated, it gives CASSQAGAGATDTQYF. The chain links TRBV5-5 to TRBJ2-3; D might be TRBD2 (7 bases). Germline CDR1 is SGHKS and CDR2 is YYEKEE (reference sequence). The CDR3 spans 16 residues. The V and J ends lost 4 bases and 2 bases respectively, with 17 bases between them.

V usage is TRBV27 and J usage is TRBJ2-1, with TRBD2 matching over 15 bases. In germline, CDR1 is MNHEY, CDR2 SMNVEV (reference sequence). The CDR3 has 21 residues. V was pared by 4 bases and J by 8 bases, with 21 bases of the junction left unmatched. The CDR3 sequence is CASSSKTGTIGLAGGRYEQFF. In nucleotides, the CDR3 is TGTGCCAGCAGTTCAAAAACCGGGACGATCGGACTAGCGGGAGGGAGGTATGAGCAGTTCTTC.

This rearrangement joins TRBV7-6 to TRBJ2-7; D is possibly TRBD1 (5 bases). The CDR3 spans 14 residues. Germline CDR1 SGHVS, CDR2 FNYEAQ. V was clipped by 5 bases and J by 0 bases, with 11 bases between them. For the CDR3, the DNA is TGTGCCAGCAGCCGGACACCTAACTCCTACGAGCAGTACTTC. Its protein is CASSRTPNSYEQYF.

The CDR3 DNA is TGCGCCAGCTCCAACAGGGGGCCCTACAATGAGCAGTTCTTC. This gives the protein CASSNRGPYNEQFF. This sequence joins TRBV5-1 and TRBJ2-1, with 9 bases that match TRBD1. The J segment lost 2 bases and the V segment lost 7 bases, leaving 4 bases of the junction unmatched. CDR3 length: 14 amino acids. Germline V CDR1 and CDR2: SGHRS, YFSETQ.

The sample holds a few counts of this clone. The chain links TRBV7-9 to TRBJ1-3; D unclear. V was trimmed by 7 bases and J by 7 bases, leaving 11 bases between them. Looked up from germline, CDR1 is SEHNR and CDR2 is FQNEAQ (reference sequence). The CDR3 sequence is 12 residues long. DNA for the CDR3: TGTGCCAGCACCCTCTCGGTCAACACCATATATTTT. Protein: CASTLSVNTIYF.

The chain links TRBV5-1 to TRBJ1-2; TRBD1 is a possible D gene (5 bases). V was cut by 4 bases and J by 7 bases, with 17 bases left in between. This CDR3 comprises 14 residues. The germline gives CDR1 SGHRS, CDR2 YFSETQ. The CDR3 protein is CASSVGRVMGGYTF. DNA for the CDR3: TGCGCCAGCAGCGTGGGCAGGGTGATGGGTGGCTACACCTTC. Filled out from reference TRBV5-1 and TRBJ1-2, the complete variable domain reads KAGVTQTPRYLIKTRGQQVTLSCSPISGHRSVSWYQQTPGQGLQFLFEYFSETQRNKGNFPGRFSGRQFSNSRSEMNVSTLELGDSALYLCASSVGRVMGGYTFGSGTRLTVV.

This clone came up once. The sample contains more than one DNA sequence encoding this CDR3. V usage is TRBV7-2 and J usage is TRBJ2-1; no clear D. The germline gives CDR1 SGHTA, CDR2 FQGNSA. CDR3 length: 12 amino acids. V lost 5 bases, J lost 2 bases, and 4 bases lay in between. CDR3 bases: TGTGCCAGCAGCCCAACCTACAATGAGCAGTTCTTC. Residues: CASSPTYNEQFF.

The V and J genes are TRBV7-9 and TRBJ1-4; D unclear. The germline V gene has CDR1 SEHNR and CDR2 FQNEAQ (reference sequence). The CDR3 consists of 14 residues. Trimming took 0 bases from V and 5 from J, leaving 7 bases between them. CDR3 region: CASSLAGINEKLFF. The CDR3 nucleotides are TGTGCCAGCAGCTTAGCGGGCATAAATGAAAAACTGTTTTTT.

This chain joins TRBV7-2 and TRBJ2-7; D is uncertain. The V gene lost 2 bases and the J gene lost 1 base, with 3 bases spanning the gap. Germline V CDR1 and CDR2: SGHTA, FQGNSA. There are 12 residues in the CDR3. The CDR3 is CASSLTSYEQYF. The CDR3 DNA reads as TGTGCCAGCAGCTTAACTTCCTACGAGCAGTACTTC.